One and the same sample provided the 27 T cell receptor beta chains below, sequenced in a study of blood T cell repertoires in COVID-19. The protocol was immunoSEQ multiplex PCR, while the TCRdb copy is restricted to in-frame clones and leaves out a portion. The table records around 270,000 clones, over 75% of them present only once. The sequencing input was peripheral blood. The receptors derive from a human donor with COVID-19, enrolled during active disease. The donor label of this sample is uncertain.

This chain uses TRBV12-3 or TRBV12-4 with TRBJ1-1, with 8 bases lining up with TRBD1. V was clipped by 2 bases and J by 11 bases; unmatched bases: 7. The CDR3 is 13 amino acids. CDR3: CASSLTGQGAAFF. The CDR3 DNA reads TGTGCCAGCAGTTTAACGGGGCAGGGGGCGGCTTTCTTT.

The V and J genes are TRBV5-1 and TRBJ2-7, with D maybe TRBD2 (5 bases). Deletions cut 3 bases from V and 0 bases from J, with 16 bases between. Germline CDR1 SGHRS, CDR2 YFSETQ. This CDR3 is 16 amino acids long. Here the CDR3 reads CASSSGIKVASYEQYF. The CDR3 nucleotides read TGCGCCAGCAGCTCCGGGATCAAGGTAGCCTCCTACGAGCAGTACTTC.

The genes are TRBV19 and TRBJ1-2, with 11 bases that match TRBD1. The CDR3 has 16 amino acids. Trimming cost V 3 bases and J 2 bases; bases outside gene matches: 5. CDR1 is LNHDA and CDR2 is SQIVND in the germline V gene (reference sequence). The chain's CDR3 is CASSINRDRGNYGYTF. The DNA for the CDR3 is TGTGCCAGTAGTATTAACCGGGACAGGGGGAACTATGGCTACACCTTC.

V gene TRBV5-1 combines with J gene TRBJ1-5; the D gene is possibly TRBD1 (5 bases). This CDR3 spans 14 amino acids. V lost 1 base, J lost 6 bases, and 11 bases lay in between. CDR1 is SGHRS and CDR2 is YFSETQ in the germline V gene. The DNA for the CDR3 is TGCGCCAGCAGCTTGAGGGGAGGGAGTCAGCCCCAGCATTTT. As protein: CASSLRGGSQPQHF.

V and J are TRBV7-3 and TRBJ2-3, with D possibly being TRBD1 (6 bases). Trimming pared 1 base from V and 0 bases from J, leaving 11 bases between. Germline loops: CDR1 SGHTA, CDR2 FQGTGA. The CDR3 spans 16 residues. CDR3 in DNA: TGTGCCAGCAGCTTAAGGGGGCAGTCCAGCACAGATACGCAGTATTTT. It specifies CASSLRGQSSTDTQYF.

This sequence joins TRBV3-1 (or the pseudogene TRBV3-2) and TRBJ1-1, with D uncertain. The germline gives CDR1 LGHDT, CDR2 YNNKEL (reference sequence). The CDR3 is made up of 14 amino acids. V was pared by 4 bases and J by 1 base, with 10 bases between. The CDR3 loop is CASSPSDKNTEAFF. The CDR3 region has the DNA TGTGCCAGCAGCCCCTCTGACAAGAACACTGAAGCTTTCTTT.

This clone was found a few times. The rearrangement joins TRBV25-1 to TRBJ2-6; D unclear. The CDR3 is 14 residues long. In germline, CDR1 is MGHDK, CDR2 SYGVNS. Deletions cut 5 bases from V and 0 bases from J, with 5 bases between. The CDR3 DNA reads as TGTGCCAGCAGTTCCAGCTCTGGGGCCAACGTCCTGACTTTC. This sequence encodes CASSSSSGANVLTF. The whole variable domain, remainder taken from reference TRBV25-1 and TRBJ2-6, is EADIYQTPRYLVIGTGKKITLECSQTMGHDKMYWYQQDPGMELHLIHYSYGVNSTEKGDLSSESTVSRIRTEHFPLTLESARPSHTSQYLCASSSSSGANVLTFGAGSRLTVL.

This rearrangement joins TRBV9 to TRBJ2-7, with a possible D match to TRBD1 (5 bases). With 4 bases removed from V and 4 bases from J, the gap between germline ends came to 18 bases. Germline values: CDR1 SGDLS, CDR2 YYNGEE. This CDR3 is 15 amino acids long. CDR3 nucleotides: TGTGCCAGCAGCCCAACAGGTGTCGCAATTTACGAGCAGTACTTC. Protein: CASSPTGVAIYEQYF. Full variable domain (remainder filled in from reference TRBV9 and TRBJ2-7): DSGVTQTPKHLITATGQRVTLRCSPRSGDLSVYWYQQSLDQGLQFLIQYYNGEERAKGNILERFSAQQFPDLHSELNLSSLELGDSALYFCASSPTGVAIYEQYFGPGTRLTVT.

J is TRBJ1-5 and V is TRBV9; D gene unclear. Looked up from germline, CDR1 is SGDLS and CDR2 is YYNGEE. V gave up 1 base and J gave up 4 bases, with 6 bases separating them. The CDR3 has 13 residues. Written as DNA, the CDR3 is TGTGCCAGCAGCGTATCCCAAAATCAGCCCCAGCATTTT. Its protein product is CASSVSQNQPQHF. Variable domain in full (rest from reference TRBV9 and TRBJ1-5): DSGVTQTPKHLITATGQRVTLRCSPRSGDLSVYWYQQSLDQGLQFLIQYYNGEERAKGNILERFSAQQFPDLHSELNLSSLELGDSALYFCASSVSQNQPQHFGDGTRLSIL.

The rearrangement links TRBV28 to TRBJ1-2, with D perhaps TRBD1 (5 bases). With 2 bases removed from V and 8 bases from J, the gap between germline ends came to 18 bases. CDR3 size: 15 residues. Per the germline V gene, CDR1 is MDHEN and CDR2 is SYDVKM. DNA for the CDR3: TGTGCCAGCAGTTTAATTGCGGCAGGGAGGGAGGGCTACACCTTC. Amino acid sequence: CASSLIAAGREGYTF.

The genes are TRBV4-3 and TRBJ2-2; a possible D gene is TRBD1 (5 bases). Looked up from germline, CDR1 is LGHNA and CDR2 is YSLEER. V lost 0 bases and J 7 bases, leaving 21 bases between the germline ends. The CDR3 contains 18 residues. CDR3 residues: CASSQELSWGRVGGELFF. In DNA form, the CDR3 reads TGCGCCAGCAGCCAAGAATTGAGTTGGGGCCGTGTAGGCGGGGAGCTGTTTTTT.

The CDR3 is CASTWLAGSRNEQFF. In nucleotides, the CDR3 is TGTGCCAGCACCTGGCTAGCGGGATCTCGCAATGAGCAGTTCTTC. The rearrangement links TRBV6-5 to TRBJ2-1, with 9 bases that match TRBD2. The CDR3 extends over 15 amino acids. Per germline, CDR1 MNHEY and CDR2 SVGAGI. The junction had 10 bases not matched to a gene; V was cut back by 7 bases and J by 6 bases.

V gene TRBV15 combines with J gene TRBJ2-5; TRBD1 is a possible D gene (6 bases). The germline V gene has CDR1 LNHNV and CDR2 YYDKDF (reference sequence). V lost 5 bases to trimming and J lost 5 bases, with 15 bases between them. The CDR3 length is 14 residues. DNA for the CDR3: TGTGCCACCAGCTCCGACAGGTCCCAGGAGACCCAGTACTTC. It specifies CATSSDRSQETQYF.

This chain links TRBV2 with TRBJ2-7; 13 positions agree with TRBD2. The V gene's germline CDR1 is SNHLY and CDR2 FYNNEI. The CDR3 loop spans 15 amino acids. The V and J ends lost 7 bases and 7 bases, in that order; junction bases with no gene match: 10. The CDR3 region is CASNFGLAGVGEQYF. In nucleotides, the CDR3 is TGTGCCAGCAATTTTGGACTAGCGGGAGTGGGGGAGCAGTACTTC.

Only a few counts were recorded for this clone. The chain links TRBV2 to TRBJ1-2; 8 bases line up with TRBD1. The V gene end was trimmed by 4 bases and the J gene end by 4 bases; junction bases not matched to a gene: 8. CDR3 length equals 15 residues. Germline V gene lookup returns CDR1 SNHLY and CDR2 FYNNEI. This CDR3 reads CASSAARTGSYGYTF. CDR3 bases: TGTGCCAGCAGTGCCGCCCGGACAGGGAGCTATGGCTACACCTTC.

The chain carries TRBV3-1 (or the pseudogene TRBV3-2) and TRBJ2-5; TRBD2 is a possible D gene (6 bases). V lost 8 bases to trimming and J lost 2 bases, with 15 bases between them. This CDR3 is 14 amino acids long. The V gene's germline CDR1 is LGHDT and CDR2 YNNKEL (reference sequence). The DNA of the CDR3 is TGTGCCAGCTTAATGGGGGGAGTACAAGAGACCCAGTACTTC. Its translation: CASLMGGVQETQYF.

The V and J genes are TRBV10-3 and TRBJ2-2; D is ambiguous. Per germline, CDR1 ENHRY and CDR2 SYGVKD. Trimming removed 4 bases from V and 7 bases from J, with 7 bases in between. This CDR3 is built from 12 residues. CDR3 amino acids: CAISGADGELFF. CDR3 DNA: TGTGCCATCAGTGGGGCTGACGGGGAGCTGTTTTTT.

CDR3 bases: TGTGCCAGCAGTGCCCAGACAGGGTTCGCTGAAGCTTTCTTT. Protein sequence: CASSAQTGFAEAFF. The chain recombines TRBV27 with TRBJ1-1, with 7 positions matching TRBD1. The length of the CDR3 is 14 residues. Per germline, CDR1 MNHEY and CDR2 SMNVEV (reference sequence). With 5 bases clipped from V and 6 bases from J, the junction kept 9 bases outside the gene matches.

This clone has just one count. This chain connects TRBV14 to TRBJ1-2; D may be TRBD1 (5 bases). The CDR3 length is 15 residues. CDR1 and CDR2 from the germline V gene are SGHDN and FVKESK. V was shortened by 0 bases and J by 8 bases, with 16 bases between the two germline ends. The CDR3 DNA is TGTGCCAGCAGCCAAGAACTGGCCAGGGTGTCAGGCTACACCTTC. Amino acids: CASSQELARVSGYTF.

A few counts support this clone. This chain joins TRBV2 and TRBJ1-4, with 8 positions matching TRBD1. V lost 0 bases and J lost 10; bases outside the gene matches: 7. CDR3 size: 15 residues. In germline, CDR1 is SNHLY, CDR2 FYNNEI. This CDR3 reads CASSEALAGGLKLFF. CDR3 coding DNA: TGTGCCAGCAGTGAAGCGCTGGCAGGGGGCTTAAAACTGTTTTTT.

This clone was recorded once. The V gene is TRBV7-2, the J gene TRBJ2-7, with TRBD1 matching 7 bases. Germline V gene lookup returns CDR1 SGHTA and CDR2 FQGNSA. J was trimmed by 3 bases and V by 5 bases; bases with no gene match: 10. This CDR3 spans 15 amino acids. The CDR3 is CASSREDRPSYEQYF. The CDR3 coding sequence is TGTGCCAGCAGCCGCGAGGACAGGCCGAGCTACGAGCAGTACTTC.

The J gene is TRBJ1-5, the V gene TRBV7-2, with TRBD1 matching 8 bases. Germline trimming cut 3 bases from V and 0 bases from J; bases unmatched to any gene: 4. The CDR3 has 16 amino acids. Germline values: CDR1 SGHTA, CDR2 FQGNSA. The DNA for the CDR3 is TGTGCCAGCAGCTTGGGGACAGGCCATAGCAATCAGCCCCAGCATTTT. It codes for CASSLGTGHSNQPQHF.

The V and J genes are TRBV5-1 and TRBJ1-1, with a possible D match to TRBD1 (5 bases). This CDR3 spans 15 amino acids. V shed 4 bases and J shed 5 bases, with 18 bases lying between them. CDR1 SGHRS and CDR2 YFSETQ come from the germline V gene. The CDR3 DNA reads as TGCGCCAGCAGCCCATATGATACGGGGGGTACTGAAGCTTTCTTT. Its protein product is CASSPYDTGGTEAFF.

The V call is TRBV18, the J call TRBJ1-1; TRBD1 matches at 7 bases. Germline lookup yields CDR1 KGHSH and CDR2 LQKENI. This CDR3 is built from 14 residues. The ends lost 3 bases at V and 3 bases at J; junction bases unmatched: 4. This CDR3 reads CASSPQQGDTEAFF. CDR3 sequence (DNA): TGTGCCAGCTCACCTCAGCAGGGGGACACTGAAGCTTTCTTT.

The chain has TRBV28 and TRBJ2-3; 13 bases line up with TRBD2. J gave up 8 bases and V 7 bases, and 9 bases lay outside the gene matches. The germline V gene encodes CDR1 MDHEN and CDR2 SYDVKM. CDR3 length equals 15 residues. The CDR3: CASTRGLAGAGTQYF. CDR3 nucleotides: TGTGCCAGCACCAGAGGACTAGCGGGAGCCGGTACGCAGTATTTT.

This clone occurred a few times. The chain recombines TRBV7-2 with TRBJ1-5; possible D gene TRBD1, 5 bases. CDR3 size: 16 residues. Trimming stripped 3 bases from V and 2 bases from J, with 14 bases between. Per germline, CDR1 SGHTA and CDR2 FQGNSA. This CDR3 reads CASSFFGAGGNQPQHF. The CDR3 DNA is TGTGCCAGCAGCTTTTTTGGGGCCGGAGGCAATCAGCCCCAGCATTTT.

This chain links TRBV12-5 with TRBJ1-4; perhaps TRBD1 as D (5 bases). The CDR3 is 14 amino acids. Germline V gene data show CDR1 as LGHNT and CDR2 as FRNRAP. Trimming removed 5 bases from V and 7 bases from J, with 14 bases in between. Here the CDR3 reads CASGPGGWAEKLFF. For the CDR3, the DNA is TGTGCTAGTGGTCCCGGGGGGTGGGCTGAAAAACTGTTTTTT.